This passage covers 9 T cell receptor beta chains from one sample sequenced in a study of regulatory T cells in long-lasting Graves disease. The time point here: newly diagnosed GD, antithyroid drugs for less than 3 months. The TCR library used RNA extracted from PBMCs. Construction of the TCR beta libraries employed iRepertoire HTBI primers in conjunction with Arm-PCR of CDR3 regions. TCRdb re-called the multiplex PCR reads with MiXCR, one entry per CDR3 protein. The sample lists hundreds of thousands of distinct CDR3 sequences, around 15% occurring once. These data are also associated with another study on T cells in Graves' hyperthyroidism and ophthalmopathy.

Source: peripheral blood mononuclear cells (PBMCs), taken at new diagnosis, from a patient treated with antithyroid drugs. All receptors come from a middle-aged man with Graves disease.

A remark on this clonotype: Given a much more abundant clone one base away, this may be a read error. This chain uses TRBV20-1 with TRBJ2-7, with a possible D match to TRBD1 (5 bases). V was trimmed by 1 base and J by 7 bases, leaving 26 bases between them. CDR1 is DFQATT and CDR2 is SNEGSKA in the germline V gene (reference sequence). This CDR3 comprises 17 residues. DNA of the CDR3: TGCAGTGCTAGAGCGAGCCAGGGTGTAAGCTCCTACAATGAGCAGTACTTC. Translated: CSARASQGVSSYNEQYF.

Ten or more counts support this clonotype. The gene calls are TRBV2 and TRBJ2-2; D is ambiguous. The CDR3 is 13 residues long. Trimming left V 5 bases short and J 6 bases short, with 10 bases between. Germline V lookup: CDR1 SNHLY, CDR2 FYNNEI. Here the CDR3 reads CASSIDSAGELFF. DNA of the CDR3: TGTGCCAGCAGTATAGACTCGGCCGGGGAGCTGTTTTTT.

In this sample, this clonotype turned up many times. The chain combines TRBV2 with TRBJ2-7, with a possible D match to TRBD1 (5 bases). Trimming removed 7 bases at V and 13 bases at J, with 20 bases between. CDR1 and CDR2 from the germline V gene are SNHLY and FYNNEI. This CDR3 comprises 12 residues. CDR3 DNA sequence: TGTGCCAGCAAATATCAGGGAAGTGTTGGCTACTTC. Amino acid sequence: CASKYQGSVGYF.

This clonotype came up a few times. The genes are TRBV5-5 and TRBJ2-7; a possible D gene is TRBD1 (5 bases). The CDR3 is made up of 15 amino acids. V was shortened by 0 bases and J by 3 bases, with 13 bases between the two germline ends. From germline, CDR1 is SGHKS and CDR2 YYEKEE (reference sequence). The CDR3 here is CASSLVRGADYEQYF. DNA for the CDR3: TGTGCCAGCAGCTTGGTAAGGGGCGCCGACTACGAGCAGTACTTC.

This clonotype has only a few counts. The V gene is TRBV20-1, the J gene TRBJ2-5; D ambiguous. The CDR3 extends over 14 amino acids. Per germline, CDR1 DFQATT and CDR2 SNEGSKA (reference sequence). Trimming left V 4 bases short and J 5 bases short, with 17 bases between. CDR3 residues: CSAMVPLLRETQYF. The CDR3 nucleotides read TGCAGTGCTATGGTCCCGCTGTTGAGGGAGACCCAGTACTTC.

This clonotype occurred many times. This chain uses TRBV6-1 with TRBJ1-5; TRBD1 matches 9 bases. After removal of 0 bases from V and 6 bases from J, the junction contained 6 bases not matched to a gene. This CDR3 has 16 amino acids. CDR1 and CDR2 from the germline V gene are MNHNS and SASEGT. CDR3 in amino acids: CASSEAGTGGRQPQHF. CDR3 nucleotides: TGTGCCAGCAGTGAAGCGGGAACAGGGGGCCGTCAGCCCCAGCATTTT.

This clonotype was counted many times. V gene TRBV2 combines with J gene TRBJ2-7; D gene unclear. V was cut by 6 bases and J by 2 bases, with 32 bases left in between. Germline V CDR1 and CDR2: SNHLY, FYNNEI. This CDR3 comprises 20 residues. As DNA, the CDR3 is TGTGCCAGCAGGAAGATCCGGTTGGCAGGAGTGGCAGAATCGACCTACGAGCAGTACTTC. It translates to CASRKIRLAGVAESTYEQYF. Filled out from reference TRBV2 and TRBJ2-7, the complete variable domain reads EPEVTQTPSHQVTQMGQEVILRCVPISNHLYFYWYRQILGQKVEFLVSFYNNEISEKSEIFDDQFSVERPDGSNFTLKIRSTKLEDSAMYFCASRKIRLAGVAESTYEQYFGPGTRLTVT.

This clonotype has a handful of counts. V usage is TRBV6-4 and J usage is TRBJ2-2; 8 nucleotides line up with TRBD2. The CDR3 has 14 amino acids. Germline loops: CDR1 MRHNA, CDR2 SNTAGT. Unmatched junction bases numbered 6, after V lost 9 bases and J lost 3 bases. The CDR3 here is CASSRGADTGELFF. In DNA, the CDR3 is TGTGCCAGTTCGCGGGGGGCGGACACCGGGGAGCTGTTTTTT.

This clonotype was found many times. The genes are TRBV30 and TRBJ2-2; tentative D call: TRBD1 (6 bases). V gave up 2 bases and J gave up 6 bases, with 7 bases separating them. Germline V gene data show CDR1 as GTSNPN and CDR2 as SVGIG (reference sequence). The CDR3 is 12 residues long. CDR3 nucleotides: TGTGCCTGGAGTAGACAGGCCGGGGAGCTGTTTTTT. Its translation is CAWSRQAGELFF.